These 12 T cell receptor beta chains originate from one sample sequenced in a study of cytomegalovirus exposure and HLA in healthy donors. It was with 60 Vbeta and 13 Jbeta primers that the PCR ran. This table comes from immunoSEQ multiplex PCR, and its TCRdb copy is limited to in-frame clones, with some not included. The sample holds some 62,000 clones; about 89% are singletons and the top ten take 1.4%. Sample: PBMCs. The receptors derive from a man between 18 and 35 years old in good health and CMV-seronegative.

The chain combines TRBV7-8 with TRBJ1-5, with 7 bases fitting TRBD1. Trimming took 5 bases from V and 3 from J; bases not matched to a gene: 4. Germline loops: CDR1 SGHVS, CDR2 FQNEAQ. The CDR3 has 14 amino acids. CDR3 DNA: TGTGCCAGCAGCGAACAGGGGTACAATCAGCCCCAGCATTTT. Amino acids: CASSEQGYNQPQHF.

The chain links TRBV15 to TRBJ2-3, with a tentative D call TRBD2 (5 bases). Trimming cost V 8 bases and J 7 bases, with 13 bases left between them. CDR3 length: 12 amino acids. CDR1 and CDR2 (germline): LNHNV, YYDKDF (reference sequence). In DNA form, the CDR3 reads TGTGCCACCTCATGGACTTCTAATACGCAGTATTTT. Residues: CATSWTSNTQYF.

This clone was detected only once. The chain carries TRBV2 and TRBJ2-6; 9 bases align to TRBD1. With V trimmed by 8 bases and J by 0 bases, 2 bases remained unmatched. CDR1 SNHLY and CDR2 FYNNEI come from the germline V gene. The CDR3 runs to 15 residues. The CDR3: CASGTGISGANVLTF. In nucleotides, the CDR3 is TGTGCCAGCGGGACAGGGATCTCTGGGGCCAACGTCCTGACTTTC.

The chain is built from TRBV6-5 and TRBJ2-6; D is possibly TRBD2 (6 bases). Between the trimmed V and J ends, which lost 6 bases and 4 bases, there was a span of 10 bases. Germline CDR1 MNHEY, CDR2 SVGAGI. The CDR3 runs to 14 residues. CDR3 loop: CASSRDSGANVLTF. CDR3 in DNA: TGTGCCAGCAGCCGGGACTCGGGGGCCAACGTCCTGACTTTC.

In regard to this clone: A read error may account for a junction end that differs from germline. The V gene is TRBV7-7, the J gene TRBJ2-5; 8 nucleotides agree with TRBD1. The CDR3 is 14 residues long. The germline V gene has CDR1 SSHAT and CDR2 FNYEAQ (reference sequence). CDR3 residues: CASSFSGGAETQYF. The CDR3 coding sequence is TGTGCTAGCAGCTTTTCAGGGGGCGCGGAGACCCAGTACTTC.

This chain connects TRBV10-1 to TRBJ2-6; 8 bases are shared with TRBD1. V shed 6 bases, J shed 0 bases, and the junction held 7 bases outside the gene matches. This CDR3 is 17 amino acids long. CDR1 and CDR2 from the germline V gene are WNHNN and SYGVQD (reference sequence). The CDR3 sequence: CASRDGTGLSGANVLTF. The CDR3 nucleotides read TGCGCCAGCAGGGACGGGACAGGACTCTCTGGGGCCAACGTCCTGACTTTC.

The chain employs TRBV7-9 and TRBJ2-7, with no clear D. The V end lost 4 bases, the J end lost 1 base, and 11 bases lay between the germline ends. Germline V gene lookup returns CDR1 SEHNR and CDR2 FQNEAQ (reference sequence). The CDR3 consists of 14 residues. The CDR3, as DNA: TGTGCCAGCAGCTCCGCAGGCACATCCTACGAGCAGTACTTC. Translating it yields CASSSAGTSYEQYF.

The sample holds a few counts of this clone. The genes are TRBV10-3 and TRBJ1-1; 8 bases agree with TRBD1. Per germline, CDR1 ENHRY and CDR2 SYGVKD. The J segment lost 3 bases and the V segment lost 10 bases, leaving 7 bases of the junction unmatched. CDR3 length: 13 amino acids. CDR3 protein: CATAGQGHTEAFF. The CDR3 coding sequence is TGTGCCACCGCCGGACAGGGACACACTGAAGCTTTCTTT.

This clone was seen only a few times. V gene TRBV5-1 combines with J gene TRBJ2-6, with D maybe TRBD1 (6 bases). The CDR3 consists of 15 residues. Trimming took 3 bases from V and 3 from J, leaving 10 bases between them. Germline CDR1 is SGHRS and CDR2 is YFSETQ. CDR3 DNA: TGCGCCAGCAGCTCAACAGGGTTTGGGGCCAACGTCCTGACTTTC. Protein: CASSSTGFGANVLTF.

As concerns this clone: A far more abundant clone sits one base away, making this likely a read error. CDR3 region: CASSGGLAGGYLLTDTQYF. DNA for the CDR3: TGTGCCAGCAGCGGGGGACTAGCGGGGGGGTATCTCCTCACAGATACGCAGTATTTT. The chain couples TRBV7-9 to TRBJ2-3; 16 bases fit TRBD2. The V and J ends lost 5 bases and 2 bases, in that order; junction bases with no gene match: 10. The CDR3 length is 19 residues. Germline-derived CDR1 and CDR2 are SEHNR and FQNEAQ (reference sequence).

The chain joins TRBV6-5 to TRBJ1-5; the D gene is possibly TRBD1 (6 bases). The V gene lost 5 bases and the J gene lost 3 bases, with 11 bases spanning the gap. The CDR3 loop spans 14 amino acids. CDR1 and CDR2 from the germline V gene are MNHEY and SVGAGI. CDR3 protein: CASSTGMPNQPQHF. CDR3 coding DNA: TGTGCCAGCAGTACAGGGATGCCCAATCAGCCCCAGCATTTT.

The chain combines TRBV5-1 with TRBJ1-5; possible D gene TRBD1, 5 bases. Trimming took off 1 base at V and 4 bases at J, with 12 bases between the two ends. CDR1 and CDR2 from the germline V gene are SGHRS and YFSETQ. The CDR3 loop spans 15 amino acids. The CDR3 loop is CASSLSMGGNQPQHF. The CDR3 DNA sequence: TGCGCCAGCAGCTTGTCAATGGGGGGGAATCAGCCCCAGCATTTT.